This T cell receptor (beta chain) originates from a study of cytotoxic CD8 clonotypes in ibrutinib-treated CLL. About this clone: The antigen is not known.

Findings of the study overall: Different sampling times were used for sustained-remission and progressing patients. Clonality was higher at baseline than in age-matched healthy donors and tracked circulating CD8+ T-cell counts.

Clones were sequenced by immunoSEQ multiplex PCR, and TCRdb holds only the in-frame ones, with some missing. The sample carries about 29,000 clones, 62% recorded once. The TCR beta libraries used approximately 2 micrograms of genomic DNA that came from cryopreserved PBMCs. This clonotype was obtained from a human donor with chronic lymphocytic leukemia. The sample consisted of PBMCs, taken before ibrutinib treatment.

CDR3 residues: CASSSESGVGRAPYSYEQYF. CDR3 coding DNA: TGTGCCAGCAGCTCAGAATCCGGAGTTGGAAGAGCTCCCTACTCCTACGAGCAGTACTTC. The chain uses TRBV7-8 and TRBJ2-7; D unclear. The V end lost 4 bases, the J end lost 0 bases, and 28 bases lay between the germline ends. Germline values: CDR1 SGHVS, CDR2 FQNEAQ. The CDR3 contains 20 residues.